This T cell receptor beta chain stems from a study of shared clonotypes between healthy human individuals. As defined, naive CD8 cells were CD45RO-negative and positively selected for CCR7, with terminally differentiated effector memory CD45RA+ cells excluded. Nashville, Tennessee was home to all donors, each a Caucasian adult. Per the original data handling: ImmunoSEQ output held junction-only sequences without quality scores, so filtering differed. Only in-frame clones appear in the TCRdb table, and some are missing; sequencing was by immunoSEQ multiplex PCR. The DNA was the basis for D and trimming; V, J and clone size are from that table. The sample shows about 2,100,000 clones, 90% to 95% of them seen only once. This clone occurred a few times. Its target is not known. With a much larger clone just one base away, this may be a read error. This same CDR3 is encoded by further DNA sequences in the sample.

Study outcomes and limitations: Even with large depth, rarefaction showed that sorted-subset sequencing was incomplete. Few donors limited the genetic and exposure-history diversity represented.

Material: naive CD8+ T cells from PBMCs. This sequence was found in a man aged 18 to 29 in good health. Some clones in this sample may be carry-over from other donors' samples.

The CDR3 bases are TGTGCCAGCAGTTCCGGACAGACCTACGAGCAGTACTTC. It yields the protein CASSSGQTYEQYF. The chain combines TRBV27 with TRBJ2-7; D possibly corresponds to TRBD1 (6 bases). CDR1 is MNHEY, CDR2 SMNVEV, per germline (reference sequence). The V end was cut by 4 bases, the J end by 2 bases, with 9 bases between. The CDR3 loop spans 13 amino acids.